This T cell receptor (beta chain) appears in the sequencing data of a study of vaccination and CD4 T cells after COVID-19. General study findings and limits: A comparatively limited set of convalescent patients was examined, with no early post-infection timepoints.

Trimming took 4 bases from V and 4 from J; bases not matched to a gene: 1. Germline V gene sequence: CDR1 MRHNA, CDR2 SNTAGT. There are 14 residues in the CDR3. The Oncomine TCR Beta short-read assay was what sequenced the DNA obtained from cultured CD4+ T cells. Genomic DNA was extracted from cultured CD4+ T cells. From the PCR reads, TCRdb called clonotypes with MiXCR, one entry per CDR3 protein. The table records about 9,600 distinct CDR3 sequences, 36% of them present only once. Comment on this clonotype: Its matching antigen is unknown.

Treatment specified: 10-day PBMC culture with coronavirus spike peptide pools or control peptides (ViraFEST assay). Harvesting of the unexposed donor's CD4+ T cells predated the COVID-19 pandemic (2011-2018). In the ViraFEST assay, peptide-pool expansion preceded TCR sequencing of expanded clonotypes. Some 2.2 million PBMCs were grown per well alongside roughly 10 IU/ml IL-2 and roughly 9.4 ug/ml peptide pools. Sequences were obtained from CD4+ T cells from blood, cultured in vitro. The sequence was collected from a human donor in good health. The gene calls are TRBV6-4 and TRBJ2-3; 11 nucleotides agree with TRBD1. The CDR3 nucleotides are TGTGCCAGCAGTGGGACAGGGGGCGCAGATACGCAGTATTTT. Translation: CASSGTGGADTQYF.